These 29 T cell receptor beta chains came from one sample sequenced in a study of blood T cell repertoires in COVID-19. Some clones are missing from TCRdb's copy, which holds only in-frame ones; the method was immunoSEQ multiplex PCR. The table lists 45,000 to 55,000 clones, less than 85% of them singletons. The sample was peripheral blood. Receptors were obtained from a human donor in a cohort sampled during active COVID-19.

This clone was seen more than once but under ten times. The chain links TRBV7-2 to TRBJ2-1, with D possibly matching TRBD1 (5 bases). Germline V gene lookup returns CDR1 SGHTA and CDR2 FQGNSA. The CDR3 covers 14 residues. V shed 5 bases and J shed 2 bases, with 10 bases lying between them. The CDR3 bases are TGTGCCAGCAGCCGTGACAGTACCTACAATGAGCAGTTCTTC. Its protein is CASSRDSTYNEQFF.

The rearrangement links TRBV6-2 or TRBV6-3 to TRBJ2-3; 9 nucleotides match TRBD1. The CDR3 extends over 14 amino acids. The germline V gene encodes CDR1 MNHEY and CDR2 SVGEGT. V lost 4 bases and J lost 2; bases outside the gene matches: 1. The CDR3 DNA sequence: TGTGCCAGCAGTTGGACAGGGGCCACAGATACGCAGTATTTT. This translates into CASSWTGATDTQYF.

This chain joins TRBV7-2 and TRBJ2-4; 10 bases map to TRBD2. The germline V gene encodes CDR1 SGHTA and CDR2 FQGNSA. The V gene end was trimmed by 1 base and the J gene end by 13 bases; junction bases not matched to a gene: 10. This CDR3 is 15 amino acids long. CDR3 sequence: CASSLGGLAGVAQYF. CDR3 in DNA: TGTGCCAGCAGCTTAGGGGGGCTAGCGGGGGTGGCGCAGTACTTC.

The chain employs TRBV6-2 or TRBV6-3 and TRBJ1-1; D possibly corresponds to TRBD1 (5 bases). Germline CDR1 MNHEY, CDR2 SVGEGT. The germline V and J ends were trimmed by 6 bases and 6 bases, with 14 bases remaining between them. The CDR3 sequence is 13 residues long. The DNA of the CDR3 is TGTGCCAGCAGCCCAGCGGGGGTATCTGAAGCTTTCTTT. Residues: CASSPAGVSEAFF.

This rearrangement joins TRBV5-8 to TRBJ1-2; 9 positions agree with TRBD1. The CDR3 runs 14 residues. Germline V gives CDR1 SGHTS, CDR2 YDEGEE. V dropped 4 bases and J dropped 7; count of bases not matched to a gene: 8. CDR3 sequence: CASSRGQGIGGYTF. CDR3 nucleotides: TGTGCCAGCAGCCGCGGACAGGGGATTGGTGGCTACACCTTC.

This chain links TRBV20-1 with TRBJ1-3, with no clear D. The CDR3 length is 11 residues. From germline, CDR1 is DFQATT and CDR2 SNEGSKA (reference sequence). Trimming shortened V by 5 bases and J by 7 bases, and 9 bases separated the two germline ends. DNA of the CDR3: TGCAGTGCTCTACTAGGGAACACCATATATTTT. Encoded protein: CSALLGNTIYF.

The chain joins TRBV11-3 to TRBJ1-2; 7 nucleotides agree with TRBD1. Trimming at V came to 10 bases and at J to 0 bases, leaving 14 bases not matched to a gene. The germline gives CDR1 SGHNT, CDR2 YENEEA. The CDR3 length is 16 residues. CDR3 residues: CANPPEGAEANYGYTF. The CDR3 DNA follows: TGTGCCAACCCACCCGAGGGGGCAGAAGCTAACTATGGCTACACCTTC.

This clone appeared once. The chain employs TRBV7-2 and TRBJ2-7, with D maybe TRBD1 (6 bases). The CDR3 length is 14 residues. The germline V gene has CDR1 SGHTA and CDR2 FQGNSA. V was trimmed by 5 bases and J by 3 bases, leaving 14 bases between them. CDR3 sequence: CASSPRYRDYEQYF. The CDR3 DNA reads as TGTGCCAGCAGCCCCCGCTACAGGGACTACGAGCAGTACTTC.

The J gene is TRBJ2-1, the V gene TRBV4-3; a possible D gene is TRBD2 (5 bases). Germline V CDR1 and CDR2: LGHNA, YSLEER. This CDR3 has 16 amino acids. V was shortened by 0 bases and J by 4 bases, with 13 bases between the two germline ends. The CDR3 region is CASSQDWEIPYNEQFF. The CDR3 bases are TGCGCCAGCAGCCAAGATTGGGAGATCCCGTACAATGAGCAGTTCTTC.

The chain uses TRBV19 and TRBJ1-2, with 8 bases fitting TRBD1. The CDR3 loop spans 15 amino acids. Germline loops: CDR1 LNHDA, CDR2 SQIVND (reference sequence). V lost 4 bases, J lost 4 bases, and 8 bases stayed unmatched. CDR3 residues: CASSTPGGAGYGYTF. CDR3 coding DNA: TGTGCCAGTAGTACCCCAGGGGGCGCAGGCTATGGCTACACCTTC.

In this sample, this clone turned up once. V is TRBV9 and J is TRBJ1-2; a possible D gene is TRBD1 (6 bases). The CDR3 consists of 15 residues. V gave up 4 bases and J gave up 8 bases, with 21 bases separating them. Germline loops: CDR1 SGDLS, CDR2 YYNGEE. The CDR3 nucleotides read TGTGCCAGCAGCCCCCGGACAGAGGCCTTTGGGGGCTACACCTTC. It codes for CASSPRTEAFGGYTF.

This sequence joins TRBV10-3 and TRBJ2-7, with TRBD1 matching 7 bases. Trimming cost V 6 bases and J 5 bases; bases outside gene matches: 7. CDR1 ENHRY and CDR2 SYGVKD come from the germline V gene. The CDR3 loop spans 13 amino acids. For the CDR3, the DNA is TGTGCCATCAGACCACAGGGGTGGGACGAGCAGTACTTC. This sequence encodes CAIRPQGWDEQYF.

V gene TRBV28 combines with J gene TRBJ2-7; 11 bases align to TRBD1. Germline trimming cut 6 bases from V and 6 bases from J; bases unmatched to any gene: 4. CDR1 MDHEN and CDR2 SYDVKM come from the germline V gene. The CDR3 sequence is 13 residues long. CDR3 sequence (DNA): TGTGCCAGCAGGGACAGGGGGCGAGGCGAGCAGTACTTC. Encoded protein: CASRDRGRGEQYF.

The gene calls are TRBV19 and TRBJ1-1; TRBD1 matches 11 bases. From germline, CDR1 is LNHDA and CDR2 SQIVND (reference sequence). V dropped 6 bases and J dropped 4; count of bases not matched to a gene: 4. CDR3 length: 14 amino acids. CDR3 residues: CASRGTGGLTEAFF. Written as DNA, the CDR3 is TGTGCCAGTAGAGGGACAGGGGGTCTCACTGAAGCTTTCTTT.

This clone has a handful of counts. The V call is TRBV21-1, the J call TRBJ2-5; the listed D gene, TRBD2, was not tested against the DNA. TRBV21-1 is marked as a pseudogene. The CDR3 totals 18 residues. CDR3 sequence: CASSKQRVELAGEETQYF. The CDR3, as DNA: TGTGCCAGCAGCAAACAAAGGGTAGAACTAGCGGGGGAAGAGACCCAGTACTTC.

This chain links TRBV5-4 with TRBJ2-1, with 7 bases fitting TRBD2. The CDR3 runs to 15 residues. J lost 0 bases, V lost 0 bases, and 0 bases had no gene match. Germline V gene sequence: CDR1 SGHNT, CDR2 YYREEE (reference sequence). The DNA for the CDR3 is TGTGCCAGCAGCTTGGCTAGCGGCTCCTACAATGAGCAGTTCTTC. Its protein product is CASSLASGSYNEQFF.

The chain uses TRBV7-9 and TRBJ2-1, with a weak D call TRBD1 (6 bases). The CDR3 is 15 residues long. Germline V gene sequence: CDR1 SEHNR, CDR2 FQNEAQ (reference sequence). V was shortened by 2 bases and J by 2 bases, with 10 bases between the two germline ends. The CDR3 region is CASSLRTGTYNEQFF. DNA for the CDR3: TGTGCCAGCAGCTTAAGAACAGGGACCTACAATGAGCAGTTCTTC.

The chain is built from TRBV6-6 and TRBJ1-3; D remains unclear. Germline assignment: CDR1 MNHNY and CDR2 SVGAGI (reference sequence). CDR3 length: 15 residues. V was trimmed by 7 bases and J by 0 bases, leaving 13 bases between them. Here the CDR3 reads CASTKGLISGNTIYF. The DNA for the CDR3 is TGTGCCAGCACCAAAGGACTGATCTCTGGAAACACCATATATTTT.

This chain links TRBV3-1 (or the pseudogene TRBV3-2) with TRBJ2-5, with D perhaps matching TRBD2 (5 bases). The CDR3 has 13 amino acids. Trimming pared 1 base from V and 7 bases from J, leaving 10 bases between. Per germline, CDR1 LGHDT and CDR2 YNNKEL (reference sequence). The CDR3 here is CASSQALRGTQYF. The CDR3, as DNA: TGTGCCAGCAGCCAAGCACTACGGGGGACCCAGTACTTC.

The chain joins TRBV6-1 to TRBJ2-2; 11 bases match TRBD2. The CDR3 totals 17 residues. In germline, CDR1 is MNHNS, CDR2 SASEGT. V shed 3 bases, J shed 9 bases, and the junction held 12 bases outside the gene matches. The CDR3 nucleotides read TGTGCCAGCAGTGACATAGGACTAGCGGGTACACCGTGGGAGCTGTTTTTT. Translating gives CASSDIGLAGTPWELFF.

The rearrangement uses TRBV7-8 and TRBJ2-3; TRBD1 agrees at 7 bases. Unmatched junction bases numbered 7, after V lost 5 bases and J lost 2 bases. The CDR3 extends over 15 amino acids. Germline loops: CDR1 SGHVS, CDR2 FQNEAQ. The CDR3, as DNA: TGTGCCAGCAGCAATCGGGACAGAAACACAGATACGCAGTATTTT. Residues: CASSNRDRNTDTQYF.

V is TRBV7-2 and J is TRBJ1-2; no reliable D call. Germline loops: CDR1 SGHTA, CDR2 FQGNSA. The CDR3 totals 16 residues. Trimming removed 1 base at V and 0 bases at J, with 12 bases between. The CDR3 sequence: CASSLVNGNPNYGYTF. CDR3 nucleotides: TGTGCCAGCAGCTTAGTAAACGGGAATCCTAACTATGGCTACACCTTC.

The rearrangement links TRBV5-1 to TRBJ1-6; perhaps TRBD1 as D (5 bases). This CDR3 spans 14 amino acids. Trimming removed 4 bases from V and 3 bases from J, with 8 bases in between. CDR1 is SGHRS, CDR2 YFSETQ, per germline. The CDR3 spells CASSGGFYNSPLHF. The CDR3 DNA follows: TGCGCCAGCAGCGGGGGGTTCTATAATTCACCCCTCCACTTT.

The CDR3 DNA sequence: TGTGCCAGCAGCTCCCGGGACTTTTCCTACAATGAGCAGTTCTTC. This translates into CASSSRDFSYNEQFF. The V and J genes are TRBV5-4 and TRBJ2-1; D is perhaps TRBD2 (6 bases). The CDR3 is 15 residues long. The ends were cut back, 3 bases at V and 1 base at J, with 11 bases in the middle. The germline V gene has CDR1 SGHNT and CDR2 YYREEE (reference sequence).

This clone was observed a handful of times. This rearrangement joins TRBV7-9 to TRBJ1-2; D uncertain. The germline CDR1 and CDR2 sequences are SEHNR and FQNEAQ (reference sequence). The V end lost 1 base, the J end lost 0 bases, and 6 bases lay between the germline ends. The CDR3 is made up of 14 amino acids. The CDR3 here is CASSLVDSNYGYTF. CDR3 DNA: TGTGCCAGCAGCTTAGTTGACTCTAACTATGGCTACACCTTC.

This clone was seen more than once but under ten times. This chain uses TRBV4-1 with TRBJ1-3; no clear D. The CDR3 sequence is 15 residues long. Germline V gene lookup returns CDR1 MGHRA and CDR2 YSYEKL. V was trimmed by 2 bases and J by 0 bases, leaving 8 bases between them. CDR3: CASSQPGSSGNTIYF. In DNA, the CDR3 is TGCGCCAGCAGCCAACCGGGTTCCTCTGGAAACACCATATATTTT.

This sequence joins TRBV30 and TRBJ1-4; D perhaps matches TRBD1 (5 bases). Germline V gene lookup returns CDR1 GTSNPN and CDR2 SVGIG (reference sequence). The V end lost 0 bases, the J end lost 0 bases, and 14 bases lay between the germline ends. The length of the CDR3 is 17 residues. The CDR3 reads CAWSVRTGLATNEKLFF. CDR3 in DNA: TGTGCCTGGAGTGTTAGAACAGGCCTTGCAACTAATGAAAAACTGTTTTTT.

This clone was found once. In DNA, the CDR3 is TGTGCCAGCAGCTCCCGGGACAGGCCTTTGGATTCACCCCTCCACTTT. Encoded protein: CASSSRDRPLDSPLHF. The chain carries TRBV11-2 and TRBJ1-6; 8 bases align to TRBD1. J gave up 8 bases and V 4 bases, and 10 bases lay outside the gene matches. Looked up from germline, CDR1 is SGHAT and CDR2 is FQNNGV. This CDR3 is 16 amino acids long.

The chain employs TRBV9 and TRBJ1-5, with D perhaps matching TRBD1 (6 bases). V shed 5 bases and J shed 3 bases, with 12 bases lying between them. Looked up from germline, CDR1 is SGDLS and CDR2 is YYNGEE. This CDR3 contains 14 residues. The CDR3 sequence is CASRPRQDNQPQHF. In DNA form, the CDR3 reads TGTGCCAGCAGGCCCCGACAGGACAATCAGCCCCAGCATTTT.